Listed here are 21 T cell receptor beta chains from one sample, sequenced in a study of T cells in Graves' hyperthyroidism and ophthalmopathy. Template material for amplifying TCR beta CDR3 regions consisted of RNA transcripts. With the HTBI primer set, the TCR CDR3 went through a first round of RT-PCR. TCRdb re-called the multiplex PCR reads with MiXCR, one entry per CDR3 protein. This sample has over 500,000 distinct CDR3 sequences, with about 16% found just once. Material for sequencing was blood. The receptors shown here come from a young woman with Graves' ophthalmopathy.

This clonotype was picked up many times. The chain couples TRBV28 to TRBJ1-2; D uncertain. The V end was cut by 5 bases, the J end by 2 bases, with 9 bases between. The CDR3 runs to 13 residues. Looked up from germline, CDR1 is MDHEN and CDR2 is SYDVKM. The CDR3, as DNA: TGTGCCAGCAGTCCGGTCTTAAACTATGGCTACACCTTC. Protein product: CASSPVLNYGYTF.

The table lists this clonotype with many counts. V gene TRBV3-1 combines with J gene TRBJ2-1, with TRBD2 matching 7 bases. The V gene end was trimmed by 3 bases and the J gene end by 7 bases; junction bases not matched to a gene: 15. The germline gives CDR1 LGHDT, CDR2 YNNKEL (reference sequence). This CDR3 region has 17 residues. The CDR3 reads CASSHTMRGRARNEQFF. As DNA, the CDR3 is TGTGCCAGCAGCCACACAATGCGTGGGAGGGCCAGGAATGAGCAGTTCTTC.

Of note for this clonotype: This may come from a read error, since a much larger clone is one base off. The chain uses TRBV18 and TRBJ1-4, with D uncertain. Germline V gene lookup returns CDR1 KGHSH and CDR2 LQKENI. This CDR3 spans 13 amino acids. The CDR3 sequence is CAGSPQPNEKLFF. The CDR3 DNA follows: TGTGCCGGCTCACCCCAGCCTAATGAAAAACTGTTTTTT.

The rearrangement uses TRBV18 and TRBJ1-4; D not certain. The CDR3 consists of 13 residues. V was trimmed by 3 bases and J by 11 bases, leaving 13 bases between them. Looked up from germline, CDR1 is KGHSH and CDR2 is LQKENI. The CDR3 coding sequence is TGTGCCAGCTCACCCCTTGACGATATGAAACTGTTTTTT. It codes for CASSPLDDMKLFF.

Turning to this clonotype: An end of the junction differs from the germline gene, which may be a read error. This chain links TRBV5-1 with TRBJ2-3; 7 bases fit TRBD1. CDR3 length: 17 amino acids. From germline, CDR1 is SGHRS and CDR2 YFSETQ. This CDR3 is CASSLGLVVGGADTRYF. The DNA for the CDR3 is TGCGCCAGCAGCTTGGGGTTAGTGGTAGGGGGCGCGGATACGCGGTATTTT.

This clonotype was detected only a few times. The rearrangement links TRBV6-2 or TRBV6-3 to TRBJ1-4; D may be TRBD1 (5 bases). Trimming pared 2 bases from V and 6 bases from J, leaving 10 bases between. CDR3 length: 14 residues. Germline assignment: CDR1 MNHEY and CDR2 SVGEGT. CDR3 nucleotides: TGTGCCAGCAGTTACGACGGGGCGGATGAAAAACTGTTTTTT. It specifies CASSYDGADEKLFF.

This chain links TRBV7-2 with TRBJ1-4; D possibly corresponds to TRBD1 (5 bases). Trimming took 2 bases from V and 4 from J, leaving 11 bases between them. The CDR3 length is 15 residues. CDR1 is SGHTA and CDR2 is FQGNSA in the germline V gene. The CDR3 bases are TGTGCCAGCAGCTTAATGGGGCGAAATAATGAAAAACTGTTTTTT. Protein: CASSLMGRNNEKLFF.

This clonotype was observed a few times. This chain links TRBV7-9 with TRBJ2-2, with 8 bases matching TRBD1. Germline V gives CDR1 SEHNR, CDR2 FQNEAQ (reference sequence). This CDR3 is built from 14 residues. Trimming removed 5 bases from V and 7 bases from J; junction bases left unmatched: 6. The CDR3 DNA is TGTGCCAGCAGCCAGCAGGGGGCTGGCGGGGAGCTGTTTTTT. As protein: CASSQQGAGGELFF.

In this sample, this clonotype turned up a few times. The chain joins TRBV11-2 to TRBJ2-2; 9 bases match TRBD1. Trimming removed 6 bases from V and 2 bases from J; junction bases left unmatched: 13. The V gene's germline CDR1 is SGHAT and CDR2 FQNNGV. The length of the CDR3 is 18 residues. The CDR3 reads CASRGIRRTGVNTGELFF. DNA of the CDR3: TGTGCCAGCAGGGGAATCCGTCGGACAGGGGTCAACACCGGGGAGCTGTTTTTT.

The chain carries TRBV5-5 and TRBJ2-1; 12 positions agree with TRBD1. The J segment lost 8 bases and the V segment lost 4 bases, leaving 7 bases of the junction unmatched. Germline V gives CDR1 SGHKS, CDR2 YYEKEE (reference sequence). CDR3 length: 15 amino acids. The CDR3: CASSVGTGGFHEQFF. CDR3 sequence (DNA): TGTGCCAGCAGCGTTGGGACAGGGGGCTTTCATGAGCAGTTCTTC.

This clonotype has ten or more counts. This chain connects TRBV5-1 to TRBJ2-7; D gene unclear. Germline CDR1 SGHRS, CDR2 YFSETQ. CDR3 size: 15 residues. Deletions cut 0 bases from V and 1 base from J, with 11 bases between. DNA for the CDR3: TGCGCCAGCAGCTTGGACTTTACAGAATCCTACGAGCAGTACTTC. Amino acid sequence: CASSLDFTESYEQYF.

The sample holds many counts of this clonotype. The chain recombines TRBV3-1 with TRBJ2-1, with TRBD1 matching 8 bases. The CDR3 length is 18 residues. The germline CDR1 and CDR2 sequences are LGHDT and YNNKEL (reference sequence). The ends lost 3 bases at V and 4 bases at J; junction bases unmatched: 14. In DNA form, the CDR3 reads TGTGCCAGCAGCCATTATACAGGGGGGAGCGGACCGTACAATGAGCAGTTCTTC. Its translation: CASSHYTGGSGPYNEQFF.

The CDR3 loop is CASSRPRTGYGNEQFF. The CDR3 bases are TGTGCCAGCAGCCGACCTCGGACAGGGTATGGGAATGAGCAGTTCTTC. The J gene is TRBJ2-1, the V gene TRBV6-2 or TRBV6-3; 8 nucleotides agree with TRBD1. Germline V gene lookup returns CDR1 MNHEY and CDR2 SVGEGT. This CDR3 has 16 amino acids. With V trimmed by 6 bases and J by 7 bases, 14 bases remained unmatched.

This clonotype was counted many times. The gene calls are TRBV2 and TRBJ2-7, with 7 positions matching TRBD2. Germline assignment: CDR1 SNHLY and CDR2 FYNNEI. J was trimmed by 6 bases and V by 9 bases; bases with no gene match: 11. The CDR3 has 13 amino acids. CDR3 sequence reads: CARALPRTSEQYF. DNA of the CDR3: TGTGCCAGAGCTCTCCCGCGGACTAGCGAGCAGTACTTC.

This clonotype was recorded at least ten times. The V call is TRBV12-3 or TRBV12-4, the J call TRBJ2-5; 7 positions agree with TRBD1. Trimming cost V 5 bases and J 4 bases; bases outside gene matches: 7. The CDR3 length is 14 residues. CDR3 DNA sequence: TGTGCCAGCAGTAAACGTACAGGGGTAGAGACCCAGTACTTC. Translated: CASSKRTGVETQYF.

This clonotype was detected ten times or more. The V call is TRBV20-1, the J call TRBJ2-7; 10 nucleotides align to TRBD2. Germline V gene sequence: CDR1 DFQATT, CDR2 SNEGSKA (reference sequence). After removal of 2 bases from V and 0 bases from J, the junction contained 13 bases not matched to a gene. There are 18 residues in the CDR3. CDR3 residues: CSARPHIWASGSSYEQYF. The DNA of the CDR3 is TGCAGTGCTAGACCCCATATTTGGGCTAGCGGGAGCTCCTACGAGCAGTACTTC.

This clonotype was counted a few times. The chain links TRBV18 to TRBJ2-7; D perhaps matches TRBD1 (5 bases). V was cut by 5 bases and J by 6 bases, with 23 bases left in between. The CDR3 runs to 16 residues. Germline CDR1 is KGHSH and CDR2 is LQKENI. The CDR3 DNA reads as TGTGCCAGCTCAAAGGAAGCTTCGCAGGGATCGAGCGAGCAGTACTTC. This gives the protein CASSKEASQGSSEQYF. Full variable domain (missing parts from reference TRBV18 and TRBJ2-7): NAGVMQNPRHLVRRRGQEARLRCSPMKGHSHVYWYRQLPEEGLKFMVYLQKENIIDESGMPKERFSAEFPKEGPSILRIQQVVRGDSAAYFCASSKEASQGSSEQYFGPGTRLTVT.

This chain connects TRBV29-1 to TRBJ2-7; D may be TRBD1 or TRBD2 (5 bases each). The CDR3 spans 12 residues. V shed 4 bases and J shed 2 bases, with 9 bases lying between them. The germline CDR1 and CDR2 sequences are SQVTM and ANQGSEA. CDR3 in amino acids: CSVGGSPYEQYF. DNA for the CDR3: TGCAGCGTTGGGGGGAGCCCCTACGAGCAGTACTTC.

V gene TRBV30 combines with J gene TRBJ2-7, with D maybe TRBD2 (5 bases). The ends were cut back, 2 bases at V and 7 bases at J, with 9 bases in the middle. Per the germline V gene, CDR1 is GTSNPN and CDR2 is SVGIG (reference sequence). The CDR3 is 11 residues long. The CDR3 reads CAWSRGWEQYF. For the CDR3, the DNA is TGTGCCTGGAGTCGCGGGTGGGAGCAGTACTTC. The whole variable domain, filled in from reference TRBV30 and TRBJ2-7, reads SQTIHQWPATLVQPVGSPLSLECTVEGTSNPNLYWYRQAAGRGLQLLFYSVGIGQISSEVPQNLSASRPQDRQFILSSKKLLLSDSGFYLCAWSRGWEQYFGPGTRLTVT.

On this clonotype itself: Being one base from a much bigger clone, this may be a read error. The rearrangement joins TRBV6-2 or TRBV6-3 to TRBJ2-7; D is perhaps TRBD1 or TRBD2 (5 bases each). The CDR3 length is 14 residues. Germline CDR1 is MNHEY and CDR2 is SVGEGT. The CDR3 loop reads CASRYLSGSHEQYF. The CDR3 DNA sequence: TGTGCCAGCAGATACTTGTCAGGGAGCCACGAGCAGTACTTC.

The chain couples TRBV19 to TRBJ2-6; 7 nucleotides agree with TRBD1. V lost 9 bases and J lost 3; bases outside the gene matches: 5. Germline values: CDR1 LNHDA, CDR2 SQIVND (reference sequence). The CDR3 is 14 residues long. The CDR3 sequence is CASSRGFGANVLTF. The CDR3 bases are TGTGCCAGCAGCAGGGGGTTTGGGGCCAACGTCCTGACTTTC.